The rows below give T cell receptor beta chains drawn from one sample of a study of shared clonotypes between healthy human individuals. Only in-frame clones appear in the TCRdb table, and some are missing; sequencing was by immunoSEQ multiplex PCR. The sample lists 550,000 to 850,000 clones, about 74% occurring once. Input material: memory CD4+ T cells sorted from blood. These receptors were taken from a woman aged 30 to 39 in good health. CDR3s include the opening cysteine and the closing phenylalanine or tryptophan. A D gene is named only where the DNA matches it firmly. Some rows mark clone size as missing; the rest say once, few, many or name a class of expanded clone.

clone size: NA; J gene: TRBJ2-3; V gene: TRBV2; D gene: NA; CDR3 protein: CASSVGLGAWDTQYF; CDR3 DNA: TGTGCCAGCAGTGTTGGGTTGGGGGCGTGGGATACGCAGTATTTT
clone size: NA; J gene: TRBJ2-3; V gene: TRBV7-9; D gene: TRBD2; CDR3 protein: CASTWEGGRTSQTDTQYF; CDR3 DNA: TGTGCCAGCACCTGGGAGGGTGGGCGGACGAGCCAAACAGATACGCAGTATTTT
clone size: NA; J gene: TRBJ2-3; V gene: TRBV25-1; D gene: TRBD2; CDR3 protein: CASSATSGSVSDTQYF; CDR3 DNA: TGTGCCAGCAGTGCCACTAGCGGGAGCGTCTCAGATACGCAGTATTTT
clone size: NA; J gene: TRBJ1-1; V gene: TRBV5-1; D gene: TRBD1; CDR3 protein: CASSLVTGAEGTEAFF; CDR3 DNA: TGCGCCAGCAGCTTGGTTACAGGGGCCGAAGGGACTGAAGCTTTCTTT
clone size: once; J gene: TRBJ1-2; V gene: TRBV6-5; D gene: NA; CDR3 protein: CASSPSRAPYGYTF; CDR3 DNA: TGTGCCAGCAGCCCTTCCAGGGCCCCCTATGGCTACACCTTC
clone size: NA; J gene: TRBJ2-1; V gene: TRBV25-1; D gene: TRBD2; CDR3 protein: CASSSDGGTTYPYNEQFF; CDR3 DNA: TGTGCCAGCAGTAGTGATGGGGGGACTACCTACCCCTACAATGAGCAGTTCTTC
clone size: NA; J gene: TRBJ2-7; V gene: TRBV10-1; D gene: TRBD1; CDR3 protein: CASSGIGTGGSYEQYF; CDR3 DNA: TGCGCCAGCAGTGGAATCGGGACAGGGGGCTCCTACGAGCAGTACTTC
clone size: NA; J gene: TRBJ2-1; V gene: TRBV7-9; D gene: TRBD1; CDR3 protein: CASSLVGQGNNEQFF; CDR3 DNA: TGTGCCAGCAGCTTAGTGGGACAGGGGAACAATGAGCAGTTCTTC
clone size: NA; J gene: TRBJ1-1; V gene: TRBV19; D gene: TRBD1; CDR3 protein: CASSIGRQGWGTEAFF; CDR3 DNA: TGTGCCAGTAGTATAGGCCGACAGGGGTGGGGAACTGAAGCTTTCTTT
clone size: NA; J gene: TRBJ2-2; V gene: TRBV4-1; D gene: NA; CDR3 protein: CASSPVDAGELFF; CDR3 DNA: TGCGCCAGCAGCCCAGTCGATGCCGGGGAGCTGTTTTTT
clone size: NA; J gene: TRBJ2-3; V gene: TRBV5-1; D gene: NA; CDR3 protein: CASSLARAGGGDTQYF; CDR3 DNA: TGCGCCAGCAGCTTGGCCAGGGCAGGGGGAGGAGATACGCAGTATTTT
clone size: few; J gene: TRBJ1-2; V gene: TRBV4-1; D gene: NA; CDR3 protein: CASSQAHGTTYGYTF; CDR3 DNA: TGCGCCAGCAGCCAAGCCCATGGGACTACCTATGGCTACACCTTC
clone size: once; J gene: TRBJ2-7; V gene: TRBV11-3; D gene: TRBD1; CDR3 protein: CASSQGGATFNEQYF; CDR3 DNA: TGTGCCAGCAGCCAAGGGGGCGCCACATTTAACGAGCAGTACTTC
clone size: NA; J gene: TRBJ2-7; V gene: TRBV7-2; D gene: NA; CDR3 protein: CASSFIPGLQYF; CDR3 DNA: TGTGCCAGCAGCTTCATCCCCGGACTTCAGTACTTC
clone size: NA; J gene: TRBJ2-1; V gene: TRBV7-2; D gene: NA; CDR3 protein: CASSLSSIAWYNEQFF; CDR3 DNA: TGTGCCAGCAGCTTAAGCTCGATAGCTTGGTACAATGAGCAGTTCTTC
clone size: NA; J gene: TRBJ2-7; V gene: TRBV6-6; D gene: TRBD2; CDR3 protein: CASRTSRTGEQYF; CDR3 DNA: TGTGCCAGCAGGACTAGCAGGACGGGGGAGCAGTACTTC
clone size: NA; J gene: TRBJ1-5; V gene: TRBV19; D gene: NA; CDR3 protein: CASTVGQLNQPQHF; CDR3 DNA: TGTGCCAGTACCGTTGGACAGCTCAATCAGCCCCAGCATTTT
clone size: once; J gene: TRBJ1-4; V gene: TRBV2; D gene: TRBD1; CDR3 protein: CAGSPGQENEKLFF; CDR3 DNA: TGTGCCGGATCCCCGGGACAGGAGAATGAAAAACTGTTTTTT
clone size: NA; J gene: TRBJ1-2; V gene: TRBV28; D gene: NA; CDR3 protein: CASSLDGGANGYTF; CDR3 DNA: TGTGCCAGCAGTTTAGATGGGGGCGCGAATGGCTACACCTTC
clone size: few; J gene: TRBJ2-7; V gene: TRBV6-6; D gene: NA; CDR3 protein: CASRHDSYEQYF; CDR3 DNA: TGTGCCAGCAGACACGACAGTTACGAGCAGTACTTC
clone size: NA; J gene: TRBJ2-2; V gene: TRBV4-1; D gene: NA; CDR3 protein: CASSQDSAYANTGELFF; CDR3 DNA: TGCGCCAGCAGCCAAGATAGTGCTTACGCGAACACCGGGGAGCTGTTTTTT
clone size: NA; J gene: TRBJ2-4; V gene: TRBV19; D gene: NA; CDR3 protein: CASENIQYF; CDR3 DNA: TGTGCCAGCGAAAACATTCAGTACTTC
clone size: NA; J gene: TRBJ2-7; V gene: TRBV28; D gene: TRBD1; CDR3 protein: CASSSRTGLDEQYF; CDR3 DNA: TGTGCCAGCAGTTCCCGGACAGGGCTGGACGAGCAGTACTTC
clone size: NA; J gene: TRBJ2-2; V gene: TRBV29-1; D gene: NA; CDR3 protein: CSVSPGQNTGELFF; CDR3 DNA: TGCAGCGTCTCCCCGGGACAGAACACCGGGGAGCTGTTTTTT
clone size: NA; J gene: TRBJ1-4; V gene: TRBV7-9; D gene: NA; CDR3 protein: CASSHRGGANEKLFF; CDR3 DNA: TGTGCCAGCAGCCACCGAGGGGGAGCTAATGAAAAACTGTTTTTT
clone size: NA; J gene: TRBJ1-4; V gene: TRBV2; D gene: TRBD1; CDR3 protein: CASSEGDRAVATNEKLFF; CDR3 DNA: TGTGCCAGCAGTGAAGGGGACAGGGCTGTTGCAACTAATGAAAAACTGTTTTTT
clone size: few; J gene: TRBJ2-3; V gene: TRBV10-3; D gene: TRBD2; CDR3 protein: CAIRGLEEDTQYF; CDR3 DNA: TGTGCCATCAGGGGACTAGAGGAAGATACGCAGTATTTT
clone size: few; J gene: TRBJ1-1; V gene: TRBV7-9; D gene: NA; CDR3 protein: CASSLGSGTNAEAFF; CDR3 DNA: TGTGCCAGCAGCTTAGGATCTGGGACGAACGCTGAAGCTTTCTTT
clone size: few; J gene: TRBJ2-5; V gene: TRBV25-1; D gene: TRBD1; CDR3 protein: CASSGGTGSQETQYF; CDR3 DNA: TGTGCCAGCAGCGGTGGGACAGGCTCACAAGAGACCCAGTACTTC
clone size: NA; J gene: TRBJ2-7; V gene: TRBV28; D gene: NA; CDR3 protein: CASSQPQGWERLNEQYF; CDR3 DNA: TGTGCCAGCAGCCAACCCCAGGGGTGGGAAAGGTTAAACGAGCAGTACTTC
clone size: NA; J gene: TRBJ2-7; V gene: TRBV11-2; D gene: NA; CDR3 protein: CASSLWIGGVLGEQYF; CDR3 DNA: TGTGCCAGCAGCTTATGGATAGGCGGAGTTCTAGGCGAGCAGTACTTC
clone size: NA; J gene: TRBJ2-3; V gene: TRBV29-1; D gene: TRBD2; CDR3 protein: CSANSGRSTDTQYF; CDR3 DNA: TGCAGCGCCAATAGCGGGAGGAGTACAGATACGCAGTATTTT
clone size: NA; J gene: TRBJ2-3; V gene: TRBV5-1; D gene: NA; CDR3 protein: CASSSNRVDTQYF; CDR3 DNA: TGCGCCAGCAGCTCAAACAGGGTTGATACGCAGTATTTT
clone size: NA; J gene: TRBJ2-2; V gene: TRBV19; D gene: NA; CDR3 protein: CASIQGSNTGELFF; CDR3 DNA: TGTGCCAGTATTCAGGGATCGAACACCGGGGAGCTGTTTTTT
clone size: NA; J gene: TRBJ2-7; V gene: TRBV6-6; D gene: TRBD1; CDR3 protein: CASSSGTGTYEQYF; CDR3 DNA: TGTGCCAGCAGTTCCGGGACAGGGACCTACGAGCAGTACTTC
clone size: NA; J gene: TRBJ1-1; V gene: TRBV28; D gene: TRBD1; CDR3 protein: CASIHGGQGATEAFF; CDR3 DNA: TGTGCCAGCATCCACGGTGGACAGGGGGCTACTGAAGCTTTCTTT
clone size: NA; J gene: TRBJ2-1; V gene: TRBV25-1; D gene: TRBD2; CDR3 protein: CASSDRTSGRANEQFF; CDR3 DNA: TGTGCCAGCTCAGATCGCACTAGCGGGAGGGCAAATGAGCAGTTCTTC
clone size: NA; J gene: TRBJ2-1; V gene: TRBV6-1; D gene: NA; CDR3 protein: CASMPRVGYNEQFF; CDR3 DNA: TGTGCCAGCATGCCCAGGGTAGGCTACAATGAGCAGTTCTTC
clone size: NA; J gene: TRBJ2-1; V gene: TRBV20-1; D gene: TRBD2; CDR3 protein: CSASERGQQFF; CDR3 DNA: TGCAGTGCTAGTGAGCGGGGTCAGCAGTTCTTC
clone size: NA; J gene: TRBJ2-1; V gene: TRBV10-3; D gene: TRBD2; CDR3 protein: CAPSGLAGGGPYNEQFF; CDR3 DNA: TGTGCCCCTTCGGGACTAGCGGGAGGGGGCCCCTACAATGAGCAGTTCTTC
clone size: once; J gene: TRBJ1-2; V gene: TRBV9; D gene: NA; CDR3 protein: CASSVGPPGGYTF; CDR3 DNA: TGTGCCAGCAGCGTAGGACCCCCGGGGGGCTACACCTTC
clone size: NA; J gene: TRBJ2-3; V gene: TRBV6-5; D gene: NA; CDR3 protein: CASSRSGSTDTQYF; CDR3 DNA: TGTGCCAGCAGTAGGAGCGGTAGCACAGATACGCAGTATTTT
clone size: NA; J gene: TRBJ2-5; V gene: TRBV5-1; D gene: NA; CDR3 protein: CASSPRASGVQETQYF; CDR3 DNA: TGCGCCAGCAGCCCGCGTGCTTCGGGGGTACAAGAGACCCAGTACTTC
clone size: NA; J gene: TRBJ2-6; V gene: TRBV28; D gene: NA; CDR3 protein: CAAANSGANVLTF; CDR3 DNA: TGTGCCGCTGCCAACTCTGGGGCCAACGTCCTGACTTTC
clone size: few; J gene: TRBJ2-7; V gene: TRBV6-5; D gene: TRBD1; CDR3 protein: CASRRQGEQYF; CDR3 DNA: TGTGCCAGCAGGCGACAGGGCGAGCAGTACTTC
clone size: NA; J gene: TRBJ1-4; V gene: TRBV28; D gene: TRBD1; CDR3 protein: CASSERQGAKEKLFF; CDR3 DNA: TGTGCCAGCTCGGAACGACAGGGGGCAAAAGAAAAACTGTTTTTT
clone size: NA; J gene: TRBJ2-2; V gene: TRBV6-5; D gene: NA; CDR3 protein: CASSYSNRNTGELFF; CDR3 DNA: TGTGCCAGCAGTTACTCGAACCGGAACACCGGGGAGCTGTTTTTT
clone size: NA; J gene: TRBJ2-7; V gene: TRBV7-2; D gene: TRBD2; CDR3 protein: CASSLGWTSGVYEQYF; CDR3 DNA: TGTGCCAGCAGCTTAGGTTGGACTAGCGGGGTGTATGAGCAGTACTTC
clone size: once; J gene: TRBJ2-5; V gene: TRBV7-2; D gene: TRBD1; CDR3 protein: CASSQGALETQYF; CDR3 DNA: TGTGCCAGCAGCCAGGGGGCGCTTGAGACCCAGTACTTC
clone size: NA; J gene: TRBJ1-1; V gene: TRBV5-1; D gene: TRBD1; CDR3 protein: CASSLADRDLFEAFF; CDR3 DNA: TGCGCCAGCAGCTTGGCCGACAGGGATTTATTTGAAGCTTTCTTT
clone size: NA; J gene: TRBJ1-4; V gene: TRBV15; D gene: TRBD1; CDR3 protein: CATSRQGEWEKLFF; CDR3 DNA: TGTGCCACCAGCAGACAGGGGGAATGGGAAAAACTGTTTTTT
clone size: NA; J gene: TRBJ2-5; V gene: TRBV29-1; D gene: NA; CDR3 protein: CSVEDFGGTAETQYF; CDR3 DNA: TGCAGCGTTGAAGATTTTGGCGGGACAGCAGAGACCCAGTACTTC
clone size: NA; J gene: TRBJ1-2; V gene: TRBV28; D gene: NA; CDR3 protein: CATTPGGGLGYTF; CDR3 DNA: TGTGCCACCACCCCGGGGGGGGGCCTGGGCTACACCTTC
clone size: NA; J gene: TRBJ1-5; V gene: TRBV5-1; D gene: NA; CDR3 protein: CASSKNTGSNQPQHF; CDR3 DNA: TGCGCCAGCAGCAAAAACACAGGGAGCAATCAGCCCCAGCATTTT
clone size: NA; J gene: TRBJ2-1; V gene: TRBV7-8; D gene: TRBD2; CDR3 protein: CASSLGVAGAREQFF; CDR3 DNA: TGTGCCAGCAGCTTAGGTGTAGCGGGAGCACGTGAGCAGTTCTTC